The source of this T cell receptor beta chain is a study of T cell repertoires in cytomegalovirus infection (dated by TCRdb to between 2018 and 2020). Some background on the complete study: Donor HLA type was relevant to the analysis, as public TCR beta signatures indicated carriage of CMV infection together with the matching HLA type. Points the paper makes about the study in general: The ex vivo response was dominated by HLA-C-restricted CMV-specific TCR beta clonotypes, and the single most frequent clonotype in two of eight donors was supplied by these HLA-C-restricted clonotypes. In both this cohort and an independent cohort of 352 donors, the cumulative frequency of public TCR beta family members distinguished carriers of CMV infection plus the relevant HLA type.

Instrument on record: Illumina HiSeq 1500. In-frame beta chains were kept once TCRdb had trimmed the public reads at Q25 with fastp and called clones with MiXCR. One record per CDR3 amino acid sequence lists the most common genes and DNA. This sample gives roughly 230,000 distinct CDR3 sequences in total; over 15% of them show up just once. Around 47% of the sample goes to the ten largest clones. This clonotype was counted only a few times. The antigen it binds to is not known. It has no much larger one-base neighbor in the sample; base qualities were not kept. This receptor was identified in a human donor in good health (CMV status not recorded). Some clones in this sample may be carry-over from other donors' samples. The sequenced sample was CD8+ T cells from PBMCs.

The DNA is as follows: TGTGCCAGCAGCACCGTTGCGGGGGACTCTGGGGCCAACGTCCTGACTTTC. It translates as CASSTVAGDSGANVLTF. The chain joins TRBV5-5 to TRBJ2-6, with 7 middle bases fitting TRBD2. The CDR3 has 17 amino acids, counting the end cysteine and phenylalanine. Only the CDR3 part of the read is kept: 51 bases, read in frame from the first base. The germline V gene (reference sequence) provides CDR1 SGHKS and CDR2 YYEKEE. Relative to germline, V is missing 4 bases and J is missing 0 bases, with 7 bases of the junction outside any gene match.